This T cell receptor beta chain was recorded in a study of tumor-infiltrating lymphocytes in primary liver carcinoma. A constant-region primer served to make TCR beta cDNA from about 530 ng total RNA. Three nested multiplex PCR rounds of slightly modified ARM-PCR generated TCR beta libraries. The first two PCR rounds, nine to ten cycles each, used TRBV1-TRBV30 forward primers and a C-beta reverse primer. Via MiXCR, TCRdb re-called the multiplex PCR reads, giving one row per CDR3 protein. The profile covers approximately 110,000 distinct CDR3 sequences, with around 64% appearing a single time and less than 10% taken by the ten largest. This CDR3 spans 15 amino acids. Germline-derived CDR1 and CDR2 are SEHNR and FQNEAQ (reference sequence). After removal of 5 bases from V and 1 base from J, the junction contained 6 bases not matched to a gene. Unsorted bulk tissue (roughly 17-33 mg) underwent RNA and DNA co-extraction.

The origin of this receptor is a woman in her sixties with primary liver carcinoma and hepatitis B virus infection. The specimen was liver tumor tissue from sampling region 3. Sample subset: tumor region T3, left-lateral pole. The chain carries TRBV7-9 and TRBJ2-3; 7 bases are shared with TRBD2. The CDR3 spells CASSTGLGRTDTQYF. Here the CDR3 DNA reads TGTGCCAGCAGCACTGGACTAGGGCGCACAGATACGCAGTATTTT.